Listed below are T cell receptor beta chains from one sample, sequenced in a study of blood T cell repertoires in COVID-19. The table came from immunoSEQ multiplex PCR; TCRdb's copy has only in-frame clones and leaves some out. This sample has about 380,000 clones; roughly 86% occur once, and the top ten carry 1% to 1.5%. The sample comprised PBMCs or T cells enriched from blood (not recorded which). The receptors here all came from a man younger than 45 who had recovered from COVID-19. Both conserved end residues are part of each CDR3. The D gene is left open where the match is weak. A clone size is listed for some rows: how often the clone was seen (once, few, many), or a class if it is expanded.

d_call: NA
v_call: TRBV3-1/TRBV3-2
clone_size: NA
j_call: TRBJ1-5
cdr3_aa: CASSQDSPGNQPQHF
cdr3_nt: TGTGCCAGCAGCCAAGATTCGCCGGGAAATCAGCCCCAGCATTTT

d_call: NA
v_call: TRBV5-1
clone_size: NA
j_call: TRBJ2-1
cdr3_aa: CASSLALAASYNEQFF
cdr3_nt: TGCGCCAGCAGCTTGGCATTAGCGGCCTCCTACAATGAGCAGTTCTTC

d_call: NA
v_call: TRBV25-1
clone_size: NA
j_call: TRBJ1-2
cdr3_aa: CASSGPGIPSGSTF
cdr3_nt: TGTGCCAGCAGTGGACCCGGGATCCCAAGCGGCTCCACCTTC

d_call: NA
v_call: TRBV2
clone_size: NA
j_call: TRBJ2-1
cdr3_aa: CASRRGSSYNEQFF
cdr3_nt: TGTGCCAGCAGGCGAGGTAGCTCCTACAATGAGCAGTTCTTC

d_call: TRBD1
v_call: TRBV4-1
clone_size: NA
j_call: TRBJ1-1
cdr3_aa: CASSPPRQGETEAFF
cdr3_nt: TGCGCCAGCAGCCCACCCCGACAGGGGGAAACTGAAGCTTTCTTT

d_call: NA
v_call: TRBV3-1/TRBV3-2
clone_size: few
j_call: TRBJ1-1
cdr3_aa: CASSQGRTQGTEAFF
cdr3_nt: TGTGCCAGCAGCCAAGGCCGGACCCAGGGCACTGAAGCTTTCTTT

d_call: NA
v_call: TRBV4-1
clone_size: NA
j_call: TRBJ2-1
cdr3_aa: CASSQALPRNEQFF
cdr3_nt: TGCGCCAGCAGCCAAGCTTTGCCGCGGAATGAGCAGTTCTTC

d_call: NA
v_call: TRBV5-1
clone_size: few
j_call: TRBJ1-1
cdr3_aa: CASSPRGGDTEAFF
cdr3_nt: TGCGCCAGCAGCCCCCGAGGGGGAGACACTGAAGCTTTCTTT

d_call: NA
v_call: TRBV27
clone_size: NA
j_call: TRBJ1-1
cdr3_aa: CASSLLGGGLGTEAFF
cdr3_nt: TGTGCCAGCAGTTTATTAGGGGGGGGGCTTGGGACTGAAGCTTTCTTT

d_call: NA
v_call: TRBV5-6
clone_size: NA
j_call: TRBJ2-1
cdr3_aa: CASSLTDEQFF
cdr3_nt: TGTGCCAGCAGCTTGACAGATGAGCAGTTCTTC

d_call: NA
v_call: TRBV30
clone_size: NA
j_call: TRBJ1-4
cdr3_aa: CAWSQGYEKLFF
cdr3_nt: TGTGCCTGGAGCCAGGGTTATGAAAAACTGTTTTTT

d_call: NA
v_call: TRBV10-2
clone_size: NA
j_call: TRBJ1-1
cdr3_aa: CASSDRGYTEAFF
cdr3_nt: TGCGCCAGCAGTGATCGGGGGTACACTGAAGCTTTCTTT

d_call: TRBD1
v_call: TRBV10-1
clone_size: NA
j_call: TRBJ2-1
cdr3_aa: CASSARPGTGAGNEQFF
cdr3_nt: TGCGCCAGCAGTGCACGGCCCGGGACAGGGGCTGGGAATGAGCAGTTCTTC

d_call: TRBD1
v_call: TRBV6-5
clone_size: NA
j_call: TRBJ1-4
cdr3_aa: CASKGGAEKLFF
cdr3_nt: TGTGCCAGCAAAGGGGGCGCGGAAAAACTGTTTTTT

d_call: NA
v_call: TRBV19
clone_size: NA
j_call: TRBJ1-6
cdr3_aa: CASSRERNSPLHF
cdr3_nt: TGTGCCAGTAGTAGGGAGAGAAATTCACCCCTCCACTTT

d_call: TRBD2
v_call: TRBV4-1
clone_size: NA
j_call: TRBJ2-1
cdr3_aa: CASSLSPGLAGYNEQFF
cdr3_nt: TGCGCCAGCAGCCTCTCCCCGGGACTAGCGGGGTACAATGAGCAGTTCTTC

d_call: TRBD1
v_call: TRBV9
clone_size: NA
j_call: TRBJ1-6
cdr3_aa: CASSYTGGDSPLHF
cdr3_nt: TGTGCCAGCAGTTACACAGGGGGGGATTCACCCCTCCACTTT

d_call: TRBD1
v_call: TRBV29-1
clone_size: NA
j_call: TRBJ1-1
cdr3_aa: CSVGTGNTEAFF
cdr3_nt: TGCAGCGTTGGGACAGGGAACACTGAAGCTTTCTTT

d_call: NA
v_call: TRBV19
clone_size: once
j_call: TRBJ1-6
cdr3_aa: CASSTDKSSYNSPLHF
cdr3_nt: TGTGCCAGTAGTACCGACAAAAGCTCCTATAATTCACCCCTCCACTTT

d_call: TRBD1
v_call: TRBV10-3
clone_size: few
j_call: TRBJ1-2
cdr3_aa: CAIRQGEGYTF
cdr3_nt: TGTGCCATTAGACAGGGGGAAGGCTACACCTTC

d_call: NA
v_call: TRBV9
clone_size: NA
j_call: TRBJ2-3
cdr3_aa: CASSVAAGADTQYF
cdr3_nt: TGTGCCAGCAGCGTAGCGGCAGGGGCAGATACGCAGTATTTT

d_call: NA
v_call: TRBV12-3/TRBV12-4
clone_size: NA
j_call: TRBJ1-2
cdr3_aa: CASSLAGAGGYTF
cdr3_nt: TGTGCCAGCAGTTTAGCCGGGGCGGGAGGCTACACCTTC